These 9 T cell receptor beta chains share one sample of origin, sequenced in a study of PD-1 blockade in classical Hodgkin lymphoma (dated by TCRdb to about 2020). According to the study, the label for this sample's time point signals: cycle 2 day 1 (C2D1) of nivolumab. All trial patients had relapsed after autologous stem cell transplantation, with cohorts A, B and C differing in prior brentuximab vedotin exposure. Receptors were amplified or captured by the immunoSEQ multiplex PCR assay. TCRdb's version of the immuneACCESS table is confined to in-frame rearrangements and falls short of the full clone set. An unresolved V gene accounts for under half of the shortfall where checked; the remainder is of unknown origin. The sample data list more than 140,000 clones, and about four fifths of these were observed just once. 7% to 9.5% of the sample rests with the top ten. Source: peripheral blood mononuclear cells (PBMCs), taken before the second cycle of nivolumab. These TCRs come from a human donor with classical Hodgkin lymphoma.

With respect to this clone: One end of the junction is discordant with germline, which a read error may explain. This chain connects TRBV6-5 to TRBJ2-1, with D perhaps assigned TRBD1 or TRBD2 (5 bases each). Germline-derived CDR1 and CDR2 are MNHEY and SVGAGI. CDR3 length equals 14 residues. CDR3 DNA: TGTGCCAGCAGGCCAGGGACCCTGAACAATGGGCAGTTCTTC. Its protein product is CASRPGTLNNGQFF.

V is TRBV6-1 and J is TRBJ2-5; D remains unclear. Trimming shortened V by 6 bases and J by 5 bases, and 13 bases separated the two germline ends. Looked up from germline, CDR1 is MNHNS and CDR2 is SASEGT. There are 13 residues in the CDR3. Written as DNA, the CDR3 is TGTGCCAGCAGACCCGGATCAGTGGAGACCCAGTACTTC. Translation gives CASRPGSVETQYF.

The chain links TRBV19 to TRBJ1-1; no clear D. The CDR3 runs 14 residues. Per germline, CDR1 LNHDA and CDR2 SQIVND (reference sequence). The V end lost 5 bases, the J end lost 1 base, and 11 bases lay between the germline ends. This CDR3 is CASSLRTRNTEAFF. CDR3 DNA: TGTGCCAGTAGTCTGAGGACGCGGAACACTGAAGCTTTCTTT.

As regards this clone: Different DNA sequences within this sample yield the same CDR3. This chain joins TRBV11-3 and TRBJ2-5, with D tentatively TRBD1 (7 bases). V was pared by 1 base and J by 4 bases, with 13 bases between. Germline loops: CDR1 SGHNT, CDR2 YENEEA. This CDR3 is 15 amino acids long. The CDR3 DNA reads TGTGCCAGCAGCTTAGGACAGGGAGGAGGAGAGACCCAGTACTTC. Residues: CASSLGQGGGETQYF.

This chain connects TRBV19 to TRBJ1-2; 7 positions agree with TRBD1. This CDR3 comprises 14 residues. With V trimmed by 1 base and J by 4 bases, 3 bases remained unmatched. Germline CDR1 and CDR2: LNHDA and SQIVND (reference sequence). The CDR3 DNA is TGTGCCAGTAGTATAGGGACAGGAACCTATGGCTACACCTTC. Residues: CASSIGTGTYGYTF. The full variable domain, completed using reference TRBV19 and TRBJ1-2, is DGGITQSPKYLFRKEGQNVTLSCEQNLNHDAMYWYRQDPGQGLRLIYYSQIVNDFQKGDIAEGYSVSREKKESFPLTVTSAQKNPTAFYLCASSIGTGTYGYTFGSGTRLTVV.

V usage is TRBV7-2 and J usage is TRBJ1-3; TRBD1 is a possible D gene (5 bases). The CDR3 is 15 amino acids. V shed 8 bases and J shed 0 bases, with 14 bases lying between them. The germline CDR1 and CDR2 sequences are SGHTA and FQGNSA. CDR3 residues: CASRPGKISGNTIYF. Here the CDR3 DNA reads TGTGCCAGCCGCCCAGGGAAGATCTCTGGAAACACCATATATTTT.

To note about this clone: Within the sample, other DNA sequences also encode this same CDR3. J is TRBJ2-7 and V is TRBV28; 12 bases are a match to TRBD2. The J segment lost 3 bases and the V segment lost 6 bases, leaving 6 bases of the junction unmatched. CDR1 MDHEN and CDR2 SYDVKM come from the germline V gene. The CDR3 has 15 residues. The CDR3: CASSPGLAGGYEQYF. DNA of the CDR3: TGTGCCAGCAGCCCGGGACTAGCGGGTGGCTACGAGCAGTACTTC.

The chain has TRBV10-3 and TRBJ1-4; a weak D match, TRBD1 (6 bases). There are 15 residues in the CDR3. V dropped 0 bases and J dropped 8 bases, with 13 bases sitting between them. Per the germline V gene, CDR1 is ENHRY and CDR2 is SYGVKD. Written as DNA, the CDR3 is TGTGCCATCAGTGAGTCGCAGGGGAGAAACGAAAAACTGTTTTTT. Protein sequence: CAISESQGRNEKLFF.

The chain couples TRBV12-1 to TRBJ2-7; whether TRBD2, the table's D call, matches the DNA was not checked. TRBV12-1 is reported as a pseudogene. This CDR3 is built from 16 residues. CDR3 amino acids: CASSFVGERDTYEQYF. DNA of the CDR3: TGTGCCAGCAGCTTTGTCGGGGAAAGGGATACCTACGAGCAGTACTTC.